A selection of T cell receptor beta chains follows, all from one sample in a study of T cell responses to AZD1222 COVID-19 vaccine. The method was immunoSEQ multiplex PCR; TCRdb's version includes in-frame clones alone and lacks a portion of them. In the table there are over 150,000 clones, around 87% of which are singletons. The material sequenced was peripheral blood, taken on day 0 of AZD1222 vaccination. The receptors originated from an adult in good health. Both conserved end residues are part of each CDR3. A D gene is named only where the DNA matches it firmly. A row's size may be missing; if present it is once, few, many or a size class.

clone size | J gene | V gene | D gene | CDR3 DNA | CDR3 protein
once | TRBJ2-7 | TRBV19 | - | TGTGCCAGTAGTATAGCCGGCGTAGGAGGCGAGCAGTACTTC | CASSIAGVGGEQYF
- | TRBJ1-1 | TRBV6-5 | - | TGTGCCAGCAGTTCAACTCTGAACACTGAAGCTTTCTTT | CASSSTLNTEAFF
- | TRBJ1-2 | TRBV5-6 | TRBD1 | TGTGCCAGCAGCCTAAGGGACAGACCCCTCTATGGCTACACCTTC | CASSLRDRPLYGYTF
- | TRBJ2-7 | TRBV27 | - | TGTGCCAGCAGTTCACATACCTCCTACGAGCAGTACTTC | CASSSHTSYEQYF
- | TRBJ1-1 | TRBV10-1 | - | TGCGCCAGCAGTGAGGATCGATGGTTGGCTTTCTTT | CASSEDRWLAFF
- | TRBJ2-4 | TRBV11-1 | TRBD2 | TGTGCCAGCAGCTTAGCCACTAGCGGGGTAGCCAAAAACATTCAGTACTTC | CASSLATSGVAKNIQYF
- | TRBJ2-1 | TRBV6-5 | - | TGTGCCAGCAGTTACTCGGGGGCACGATACAATGAGCAGTTCTTC | CASSYSGARYNEQFF
- | TRBJ2-2 | TRBV7-9 | TRBD2 | TGTGCCAGCAGCTTCCTGCACGGGAGGGAGGTCACCGGGGAGCTGTTTTTT | CASSFLHGREVTGELFF
- | TRBJ1-1 | TRBV2 | TRBD1 | TGTGCCAGCAGTGAGGTCCAGGGGGCAGTGGGGTTAAGGAACACTGAAGCTTTCTTT | CASSEVQGAVGLRNTEAFF
- | TRBJ2-1 | TRBV25-1 | - | TGTGCCAGCAGTGAATTGGGGGGTAAGATTAGTGAGCAGTTCTTC | CASSELGGKISEQFF
- | TRBJ2-2 | TRBV28 | TRBD2 | TGTGCCAGCAGTGGCGCCAGGGCTAGCGGGAGGAGCACCGGGGAGCTGTTTTTT | CASSGARASGRSTGELFF
- | TRBJ2-1 | TRBV9 | - | TGTGCCAGCAGCGTAAACCCTTACAATGAGCAGTTCTTC | CASSVNPYNEQFF
- | TRBJ1-5 | TRBV27 | - | TGTGCCAGCAGTTTCTGGGGACAGCCCCAGCATTTT | CASSFWGQPQHF
- | TRBJ2-7 | TRBV7-9 | TRBD2 | TGTGCCAGCAGCCCGAGGGGTGCTAGCGGAGCCGGGACCTACGAGCAGTACTTC | CASSPRGASGAGTYEQYF
- | TRBJ2-4 | TRBV15 | - | TGTGCCACCAGCAGAGATCGGATAGGGGTAGCCAAAAACATTCAGTACTTC | CATSRDRIGVAKNIQYF
- | TRBJ1-1 | TRBV6-5 | - | TGTGCCAGCAGGCGACCGGACAGAACTGAAGCTTTCTTT | CASRRPDRTEAFF
- | TRBJ1-1 | TRBV6-5 | TRBD1 | TGTGCCAGCAGCAAACTCGGGACAGCGAACACTGAAGCTTTCTTT | CASSKLGTANTEAFF
- | TRBJ2-7 | TRBV30 | - | TGTGCCTGGAGGAGGACGGTTTACGAGCAGTACTTC | CAWRRTVYEQYF
medium-sized | TRBJ1-2 | TRBV7-2 | TRBD1 | TGTGCCAGCAGCCACAGGGGGCTAGAGTTCTATGGCTACACCTTC | CASSHRGLEFYGYTF
once | TRBJ1-4 | TRBV9 | TRBD1 | TGTGCCAGCAGCGTTTTTCAGGGGGCTAATGAAAAACTGTTTTTT | CASSVFQGANEKLFF
- | TRBJ2-7 | TRBV5-1 | TRBD2 | TGCGCCAGCAGCGCGGGGGGGCGAGCGCACTCCTACGAGCAGTACTTC | CASSAGGRAHSYEQYF
- | TRBJ1-5 | TRBV28 | - | TGTGCCAGCTACCGTTGGAGGGAGACAGTTTATAGCAATCAGCCCCAGCATTTT | CASYRWRETVYSNQPQHF
- | TRBJ1-2 | TRBV11-2 | - | TGTGCCAGCAGCCTCACTAACACCCATAACTATGGCTACACCTTC | CASSLTNTHNYGYTF
few | TRBJ1-3 | TRBV11-2 | - | TGTGCCAGCAGCTTAGTCGCAGCTGGAAACACCATATATTTT | CASSLVAAGNTIYF
- | TRBJ2-2 | TRBV11-2 | - | TGTGCCAGCAGCTTAGGGACTTTGTCCGGGGAGCTGTTTTTT | CASSLGTLSGELFF